These 6 T cell receptor beta chains share one sample of origin, sequenced in a study of early T cells in non-severe SARS-CoV-2 infection. TCRdb re-analysed the 5' RACE reads in MiXCR, keeping a single row per CDR3 protein. The repertoire includes over 30,000 distinct CDR3 sequences, roughly 5.7% of them detected once, and about 6.1% sits in the top ten. The starting material was whole blood, obtained at baseline. Every receptor here comes from an adult who was a healthcare worker with PCR-confirmed SARS-CoV-2 infection or an uninfected control (not recorded which).

This clonotype was seen repeatedly, ten times or more. The CDR3 is CASSLAVQGYGYTF. The CDR3 DNA reads TGTGCCAGCAGCTTAGCGGTACAGGGATATGGCTACACCTTC. The genes are TRBV7-2 and TRBJ1-2, with D perhaps TRBD1 (6 bases). This CDR3 region has 14 residues. V lost 0 bases and J lost 5, with 10 bases in between. The germline V gene encodes CDR1 SGHTA and CDR2 FQGNSA.

This clonotype has ten or more counts. The rearrangement links TRBV7-9 to TRBJ2-1, with 7 positions matching TRBD2. The junction had 10 bases not matched to a gene; V was cut back by 4 bases and J by 7 bases. CDR3 length equals 15 residues. Germline V gene lookup returns CDR1 SEHNR and CDR2 FQNEAQ (reference sequence). The CDR3, as DNA: TGTGCCAGCAGCTCGCCGGGACTAAGTACTAATGAGCAGTTCTTC. As protein: CASSSPGLSTNEQFF.

The table lists this clonotype with many counts. The chain uses TRBV6-6 and TRBJ1-2; tentatively, D is TRBD1 (5 bases). The CDR3 length is 16 residues. Germline-derived CDR1 and CDR2 are MNHNY and SVGAGI (reference sequence). V lost 2 bases to trimming and J lost 0 bases, with 13 bases between them. DNA of the CDR3: TGTGCCAGCAGTTACGACAGCCTACGGACTAACTATGGCTACACCTTC. Amino acid sequence: CASSYDSLRTNYGYTF.

The table lists this clonotype with many counts. J is TRBJ2-3 and V is TRBV6-5; 10 nucleotides align to TRBD2. Germline V lookup: CDR1 MNHEY, CDR2 SVGAGI. The length of the CDR3 is 15 residues. The V and J ends lost 6 bases and 1 base, in that order; junction bases with no gene match: 4. As DNA, the CDR3 is TGTGCCAGCAGGTGGACTAGCGGACGCACAGATACGCAGTATTTT. This codes for CASRWTSGRTDTQYF.

This clonotype has a count of ten or more. The chain employs TRBV7-8 and TRBJ2-7; 8 nucleotides line up with TRBD1. CDR3 length: 15 amino acids. The germline gives CDR1 SGHVS, CDR2 FQNEAQ. Germline trimming cut 3 bases from V and 3 bases from J; bases unmatched to any gene: 7. CDR3 sequence (DNA): TGTGCCAGCAGCTTTCCAGGGACAGGCCTCTACGAGCAGTACTTC. Amino acid sequence: CASSFPGTGLYEQYF.

Many counts were recorded for this clonotype. CDR3 sequence: CASSSASADTQYF. CDR3 nucleotides: TGTGCCAGCAGCTCAGCCTCAGCCGATACGCAGTATTTT. The chain joins TRBV11-3 to TRBJ2-3; no clear D. Germline lookup yields CDR1 SGHNT and CDR2 YENEEA. This CDR3 spans 13 amino acids. Trimming removed 4 bases from V and 6 bases from J, with 11 bases in between.